The present entry profiles one TCR beta chain with its context. The cohort comprised adults aged about 18 to 100 years residing in around 25 US areas. In the authors' methods: Reference gene primer amplification gave estimated nucleated cell counts. Method: immunoSEQ multiplex PCR; TCRdb's copy keeps in-frame clones and lacks some. The D gene and trimming were derived from the DNA, and the V and J assignments and clone size from that table. This sample carries fewer than 450,000 clones, roughly 88% of them seen once, and the ten largest clones take roughly 2%. These data are taken from a study of blood T cell repertoires in COVID-19. Study details: From T cells, B-cell-depleted T cells, or PBMCs came the material, which was cDNA or gDNA.

CDR1 and CDR2 (germline): SGHTA, FQGNSA. The trim removed 3 bases at V and 5 bases at J, leaving 5 bases unmatched. The CDR3 runs to 15 residues. The TCR comes from a woman aged 40 to 50 with acute COVID-19. The source material was PBMCs or T cells enriched from blood (not recorded which). This rearrangement joins TRBV7-2 to TRBJ2-7; 12 bases fit TRBD1. The CDR3 region has the DNA TGTGCCAGCAGCTTGTGGGGGACAGGGGGCGACGAGCAGTACTTC. Encoded protein: CASSLWGTGGDEQYF.